The 30 T cell receptor beta chains below were found in one sample sequenced in a study of shared clonotypes between healthy human individuals. Positive CCR7 selection of CD45RO-negative cells yielded the naive CD8 cells, and terminally differentiated effector memory CD45RA+ cells were excluded. TCRdb's copy holds only in-frame clones and misses some; the assay was immunoSEQ multiplex PCR. This sample has around 1,900,000 clones, with about 93% found just once. Sequencing used naive CD8+ T cells from PBMCs. Source of these receptors: a man aged 18 to 30 in good health. Some clones in this sample may be carry-over from other donors' samples.

The rearrangement joins TRBV7-9 to TRBJ2-7, with unresolved D. The germline gives CDR1 SEHNR, CDR2 FQNEAQ (reference sequence). The CDR3 consists of 15 residues. Trimming pared 1 base from V and 1 base from J, leaving 11 bases between. CDR3 in amino acids: CASSLGLGPSYEQYF. CDR3 coding DNA: TGTGCCAGCAGCTTAGGTCTAGGGCCATCCTACGAGCAGTACTTC.

This chain links TRBV29-1 with TRBJ2-7, with 9 bases fitting TRBD1. CDR3 length: 13 amino acids. Per the germline V gene, CDR1 is SQVTM and CDR2 is ANQGSEA. Trimming cost V 7 bases and J 7 bases; bases outside gene matches: 11. The CDR3 DNA reads as TGCAGCGGATGGGACAGGGAGAGCCTAGAGCAGTACTTC. It codes for CSGWDRESLEQYF.

The chain links TRBV9 to TRBJ2-4; D is possibly TRBD1 (5 bases). The V gene lost 5 bases and the J gene lost 0 bases, with 12 bases spanning the gap. Germline CDR1 and CDR2: SGDLS and YYNGEE. This CDR3 is 15 amino acids long. CDR3 protein: CASSTDSLAKNIQYF. For the CDR3, the DNA is TGTGCCAGCAGTACTGACAGCCTAGCCAAAAACATTCAGTACTTC.

This chain joins TRBV27 and TRBJ1-2; 8 nucleotides align to TRBD1. V lost 0 bases, J lost 2 bases, and 11 bases stayed unmatched. Germline V gene lookup returns CDR1 MNHEY and CDR2 SMNVEV (reference sequence). This CDR3 region has 18 residues. The CDR3 DNA follows: TGTGCCAGCAGTTTATCGGTGGCAGGGGGCCTTAGAAACTATGGCTACACCTTC. Protein product: CASSLSVAGGLRNYGYTF.

With respect to this clone: Other DNA sequences in the sample encode the same CDR3. This chain links TRBV5-6 with TRBJ2-7; 10 nucleotides agree with TRBD1. In germline, CDR1 is SGHDT, CDR2 YYEEEE. The CDR3 consists of 13 residues. The V and J ends lost 0 bases and 6 bases, in that order; junction bases with no gene match: 0. CDR3 in amino acids: CASSLGTGGEQYF. Written as DNA, the CDR3 is TGTGCCAGCAGCTTGGGGACAGGGGGCGAGCAGTACTTC.

V is TRBV19 and J is TRBJ1-3, with D tentatively TRBD1 (6 bases). The germline V gene encodes CDR1 LNHDA and CDR2 SQIVND (reference sequence). The CDR3 has 15 residues. The V and J ends lost 4 bases and 3 bases respectively, with 13 bases between them. CDR3 sequence (DNA): TGTGCCAGTAGTACACGGGACATCCGTGGAAACACCATATATTTT. It yields the protein CASSTRDIRGNTIYF.

The CDR3 DNA reads as TGTGCCAGCAGCCAGAGCCGGGACGTGAACACTGAAGCTTTCTTT. It codes for CASSQSRDVNTEAFF. The chain joins TRBV7-2 to TRBJ1-1; tentative D call: TRBD1 (5 bases). The ends were cut back, 5 bases at V and 0 bases at J, with 13 bases in the middle. Germline CDR1 reads SGHTA; CDR2 reads FQGNSA. The CDR3 contains 15 residues. The full variable domain, in which reference TRBV7-2 and TRBJ1-1 provide the parts outside the CDR3, is GAGVSQSPSNKVTEKGKDVELRCDPISGHTALYWYRQSLGQGLEFLIYFQGNSAPDKSGLPSDRFSAERTGGSVSTLTIQRTQQEDSAVYLCASSQSRDVNTEAFFGQGTRLTVV.

V is TRBV12-5 and J is TRBJ1-2, with D possibly being TRBD1 (5 bases). Germline V gene lookup returns CDR1 LGHNT and CDR2 FRNRAP. V dropped 1 base and J dropped 8 bases, with 11 bases sitting between them. This CDR3 has 13 amino acids. The CDR3 DNA follows: TGTGCTAGTGGTTTGGGGCAGAGGGACGGCTACACCTTC. Translation: CASGLGQRDGYTF.

This chain joins TRBV13 and TRBJ2-1; TRBD2 agrees at 10 bases. With 5 bases clipped from V and 8 bases from J, the junction kept 9 bases outside the gene matches. The CDR3 has 15 residues. CDR1 PRHDT and CDR2 FYEKMQ come from the germline V gene (reference sequence). Written as DNA, the CDR3 is TGTGCCAGCAGCCCTCGGGCTAGCGGGAGATATGAGCAGTTCTTC. Protein sequence: CASSPRASGRYEQFF.

The chain carries TRBV27 and TRBJ2-3, with TRBD2 identical over 8 bases. Germline assignment: CDR1 MNHEY and CDR2 SMNVEV (reference sequence). Germline trimming cut 4 bases from V and 10 bases from J; bases unmatched to any gene: 10. The CDR3 spans 14 residues. The CDR3 bases are TGTGCCAGCAGTTCCCTAGCGGGTAGATGGGCGCAGTATTTT. It specifies CASSSLAGRWAQYF.

For this clone: This sample includes further DNA sequences coding for the same CDR3. The chain joins TRBV27 to TRBJ1-1; D remains unclear. This CDR3 contains 13 residues. In germline, CDR1 is MNHEY, CDR2 SMNVEV (reference sequence). The ends were cut back, 3 bases at V and 1 base at J, with 6 bases in the middle. For the CDR3, the DNA is TGTGCCAGCAGTTTTGCAGGGAACACTGAAGCTTTCTTT. This gives the protein CASSFAGNTEAFF.

The chain recombines TRBV30 with TRBJ2-1, with a tentative D call TRBD1 (5 bases). This CDR3 has 13 residues. V was clipped by 1 base and J by 5 bases, with 9 bases between them. CDR1 GTSNPN and CDR2 SVGIG come from the germline V gene (reference sequence). CDR3 protein: CAWSATGHNEQFF. DNA for the CDR3: TGTGCCTGGAGTGCCACAGGACACAATGAGCAGTTCTTC.

V usage is TRBV11-1 and J usage is TRBJ2-5, with D possibly TRBD1 on 6 matching bases. CDR1 and CDR2 (germline): SGHAT, FQDESV (reference sequence). The CDR3 has 16 amino acids. Trimming shortened V by 1 base and J by 1 base, and 13 bases separated the two germline ends. The DNA of the CDR3 is TGTGCCAGCAGCTTAGAGTGGACAGAATTCCAAGAGACCCAGTACTTC. Translated: CASSLEWTEFQETQYF.

V is TRBV4-1 and J is TRBJ1-4; D unclear. CDR3 length: 14 amino acids. CDR1 MGHRA and CDR2 YSYEKL come from the germline V gene. The ends were cut back, 0 bases at V and 6 bases at J, with 8 bases in the middle. The CDR3 DNA reads TGCGCCAGCAGCCAAGATTGGGGATATGAAAAACTGTTTTTT. Its translation is CASSQDWGYEKLFF.

V gene TRBV6-5 combines with J gene TRBJ2-2, with 8 nucleotides matching TRBD2. There are 14 residues in the CDR3. The J segment lost 9 bases and the V segment lost 4 bases, leaving 7 bases of the junction unmatched. Germline V gene sequence: CDR1 MNHEY, CDR2 SVGAGI. The CDR3 coding sequence is TGTGCCAGCAGTTCCGGACTAGCAATCCGGGAGCTGTTTTTT. This sequence encodes CASSSGLAIRELFF.

The chain links TRBV11-2 to TRBJ2-1; unclear D gene. The CDR3 sequence is 12 residues long. Germline V lookup: CDR1 SGHAT, CDR2 FQNNGV. Trimming took off 1 base at V and 9 bases at J, with 7 bases between the two ends. CDR3 coding DNA: TGTGCCAGCAGCTTAGCCCATTTTGAGCAGTTCTTC. This translates into CASSLAHFEQFF.

V gene TRBV6-4 combines with J gene TRBJ1-2; D ambiguous. CDR1 MRHNA and CDR2 SNTAGT come from the germline V gene. Trimming stripped 8 bases from V and 7 bases from J, with 11 bases between. This CDR3 is built from 11 residues. CDR3 loop: CASQGPPGYTF. The DNA for the CDR3 is TGTGCCAGCCAAGGACCTCCTGGCTACACCTTC.

In its sample, this clone was seen once. The chain recombines TRBV13 with TRBJ1-1; D gene uncertain. Trimming left V 4 bases short and J 7 bases short, with 7 bases between. CDR1 PRHDT and CDR2 FYEKMQ come from the germline V gene (reference sequence). The CDR3 is 11 amino acids. This chain's CDR3 is CASSSGIEAFF. The CDR3 DNA sequence: TGTGCCAGCAGCTCCGGGATTGAAGCTTTCTTT.

This chain's CDR3 is CASSARDREGQPQHF. CDR3 coding DNA: TGTGCCAGCAGCGCCCGGGACAGGGAAGGTCAGCCCCAGCATTTT. The chain links TRBV7-3 to TRBJ1-5, with 9 positions matching TRBD1. Germline-derived CDR1 and CDR2 are SGHTA and FQGTGA. CDR3 length: 15 amino acids. The junction had 8 bases not matched to a gene; V was cut back by 5 bases and J by 6 bases.

The gene calls are TRBV27 and TRBJ1-4; 7 bases are shared with TRBD1. Germline V gives CDR1 MNHEY, CDR2 SMNVEV (reference sequence). After removal of 6 bases from V and 0 bases from J, the junction contained 13 bases not matched to a gene. The CDR3 spans 18 residues. The CDR3 loop is CASRGRYDREPTNEKLFF. CDR3 DNA sequence: TGTGCCAGCAGGGGACGCTATGACAGGGAACCAACTAATGAAAAACTGTTTTTT. Full variable domain (outside the CDR3, taken from reference TRBV27 and TRBJ1-4): EAQVTQNPRYLITVTGKKLTVTCSQNMNHEYMSWYRQDPGLGLRQIYYSMNVEVTDKGDVPEGYKVSRKEKRNFPLILESPSPNQTSLYFCASRGRYDREPTNEKLFFGSGTQLSVL.

This clone was observed a single time. The chain uses TRBV28 and TRBJ1-2; 9 nucleotides match TRBD1. Germline CDR1 reads MDHEN; CDR2 reads SYDVKM. This CDR3 spans 18 amino acids. V shed 1 base, J shed 1 base, and the junction held 10 bases outside the gene matches. This CDR3 is CASSLLATGGPLNYGYTF. DNA of the CDR3: TGTGCCAGCAGTTTATTGGCGACAGGGGGTCCCCTTAACTATGGCTACACCTTC.

V gene TRBV5-8 combines with J gene TRBJ2-2, with 10 bases matching TRBD2. Germline V gives CDR1 SGHTS, CDR2 YDEGEE. Trimming removed 3 bases from V and 5 bases from J; junction bases left unmatched: 4. The CDR3 is 15 amino acids. DNA of the CDR3: TGTGCCAGCAGCTCTAGCGGGAGTAGAACCGGGGAGCTGTTTTTT. Translation: CASSSSGSRTGELFF.

The gene calls are TRBV9 and TRBJ2-3; 7 bases are shared with TRBD1. V lost 4 bases, J lost 6 bases, and 8 bases stayed unmatched. Germline-derived CDR1 and CDR2 are SGDLS and YYNGEE. CDR3 size: 14 residues. CDR3 sequence (DNA): TGTGCCAGCAGCCAGGGGGTGGGAACCGATACGCAGTATTTT. It is translated as CASSQGVGTDTQYF.

V usage is TRBV7-9 and J usage is TRBJ2-7; no reliable D call. Trimming cost V 5 bases and J 1 base, with 18 bases left between them. This CDR3 is built from 16 residues. Per the germline V gene, CDR1 is SEHNR and CDR2 is FQNEAQ (reference sequence). The CDR3 bases are TGTGCCAGCAGCCAAACCCGGACGAGTTCTTCCTACGAGCAGTACTTC. The encoded protein is CASSQTRTSSSYEQYF.

CDR3 region: CSVMDRASYEQYF. The CDR3 nucleotides are TGCAGCGTAATGGACAGGGCAAGCTACGAGCAGTACTTC. The rearrangement joins TRBV29-1 to TRBJ2-7; 8 bases are shared with TRBD1. Germline V gene data show CDR1 as SQVTM and CDR2 as ANQGSEA. The CDR3 is 13 amino acids. V lost 6 bases, J lost 3 bases, and 7 bases stayed unmatched.

This chain joins TRBV11-2 and TRBJ2-1; D remains ambiguous. The CDR3 is made up of 17 amino acids. Germline V gene sequence: CDR1 SGHAT, CDR2 FQNNGV. Trimming stripped 1 base from V and 4 bases from J, with 17 bases between. Here the CDR3 DNA reads TGTGCCAGCAGCTTAGGCCCCAGGCTAATAGGGTACAATGAGCAGTTCTTC. Protein product: CASSLGPRLIGYNEQFF.

The table lists this clone with a count of one. The chain links TRBV7-6 to TRBJ2-7; TRBD2 matches 13 bases. CDR1 and CDR2 from the germline V gene are SGHVS and FNYEAQ. The CDR3 is made up of 15 amino acids. V shed 3 bases and J 11 bases; nucleotides not matched to a gene: 10. The chain's CDR3 is CASSFSPLAGGPEYF. The CDR3 DNA reads as TGTGCCAGCAGCTTCTCTCCACTAGCGGGAGGGCCGGAGTACTTC.

The chain employs TRBV9 and TRBJ2-3; D may be TRBD2 (6 bases). CDR1 and CDR2 (germline): SGDLS, YYNGEE. The CDR3 totals 16 residues. Trimming took 3 bases from V and 5 from J, leaving 19 bases between them. This CDR3 reads CASSAGLTSPGDTQYF. The CDR3 nucleotides read TGTGCCAGCAGCGCCGGACTAACCTCCCCTGGAGATACGCAGTATTTT.

The chain has TRBV11-2 and TRBJ1-1, with a possible D match to TRBD1 (6 bases). The CDR3 consists of 12 residues. The germline CDR1 and CDR2 sequences are SGHAT and FQNNGV. V lost 5 bases and J lost 6, with 10 bases in between. The CDR3 nucleotides are TGTGCCAGCAGCACACAGGGCCCTGAAGCTTTCTTT. It yields the protein CASSTQGPEAFF. The variable domain in full, with the rest retrieved from reference TRBV11-2 and TRBJ1-1, is EAGVAQSPRYKIIEKRQSVAFWCNPISGHATLYWYQQILGQGPKLLIQFQNNGVVDDSQLPKDRFSAERLKGVDSTLKIQPAKLEDSAVYLCASSTQGPEAFFGQGTRLTVV.

This clone was seen only once. Other DNA sequences within the sample encode an identical CDR3. The chain couples TRBV28 to TRBJ2-2, with TRBD1 matching over 8 bases. Germline trimming cut 5 bases from V and 5 bases from J; bases unmatched to any gene: 4. The germline gives CDR1 MDHEN, CDR2 SYDVKM. This CDR3 comprises 14 residues. The CDR3 nucleotides are TGTGCCAGCAGTGTAACAGGGGGGACCGGGGAGCTGTTTTTT. This codes for CASSVTGGTGELFF.